This T cell receptor (beta chain) originates from a study of cytomegalovirus exposure and HLA in healthy donors. The study's findings and limits: Testing in vitro showed a few CMV-associated chains specific for CMV antigens. Rare TCR sequences dominated, though some public TCRs recurred in many donors. The listing of 150 to 200 TCR beta chains classed them as cytomegalovirus-associated.

The J segment lost 6 bases and the V segment lost 4 bases, leaving 12 bases of the junction unmatched. This CDR3 spans 18 amino acids. CDR1 and CDR2 (germline): SGHDN, FVKESK. In the case of this clone: Its antigen is still unknown.

Generated by immunoSEQ multiplex PCR, the TCRdb table keeps only in-frame clones and is missing some. The data show about 56,000 clones, more than 85% seen once. This sequence originates from a young woman in good health and CMV-seronegative. The rearrangement links TRBV14 to TRBJ2-3; 14 positions agree with TRBD2. The sequencing input was PBMCs. The CDR3 protein is CASSLGAGLAGVLDTQYF. In nucleotides, the CDR3 is TGTGCCAGCAGCCTCGGAGCGGGACTAGCGGGAGTTCTGGATACGCAGTATTTT.